One TCR beta chain is described in this entry. The source of the sample is a study of blood T cell repertoires in COVID-19. Whole-study context: COVID-19 samples collected from the United States, Italy and Spain covered acute and convalescent phases. The cDNA or gDNA used as material had been derived from T cells, B-cell-depleted T cells, or PBMCs.

TCRdb keeps only in-frame clones here, not all; method: immunoSEQ multiplex PCR. Found here are about 100,000 clones, around four fifths of them singletons; the top ten hold less than 35%. Trimming stripped 2 bases from V and 5 bases from J, with 9 bases between. The CDR3 extends over 13 amino acids. The chain has TRBV12-3 or TRBV12-4 and TRBJ1-1; D might be TRBD1 (5 bases). Input material: peripheral blood. This TCR was recovered from a man between 65 and 85 years old with active or convalescent COVID-19. The CDR3 loop is CASSLIRGTEAFF. The CDR3 bases are TGTGCCAGCAGTTTAATAAGGGGAACTGAAGCTTTCTTT.